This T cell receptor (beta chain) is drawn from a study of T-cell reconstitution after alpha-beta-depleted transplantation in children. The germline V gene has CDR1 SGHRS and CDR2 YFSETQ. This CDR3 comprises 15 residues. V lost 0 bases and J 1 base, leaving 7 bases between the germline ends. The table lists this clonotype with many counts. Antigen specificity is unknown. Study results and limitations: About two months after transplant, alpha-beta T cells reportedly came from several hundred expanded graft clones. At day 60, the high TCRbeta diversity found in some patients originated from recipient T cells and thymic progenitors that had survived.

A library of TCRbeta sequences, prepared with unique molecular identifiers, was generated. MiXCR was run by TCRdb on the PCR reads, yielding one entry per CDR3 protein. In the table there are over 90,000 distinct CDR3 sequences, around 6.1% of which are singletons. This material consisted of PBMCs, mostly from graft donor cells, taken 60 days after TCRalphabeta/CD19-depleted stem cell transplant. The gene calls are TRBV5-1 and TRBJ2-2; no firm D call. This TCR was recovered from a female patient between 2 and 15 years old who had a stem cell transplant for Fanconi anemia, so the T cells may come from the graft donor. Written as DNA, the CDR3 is TGCGCCAGCAGCTTGGACGGGCAGAACACCGGGGAGCTGTTTTTT. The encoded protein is CASSLDGQNTGELFF.